Below are 27 T cell receptor beta chains sequenced from a single sample in a study of cytomegalovirus exposure and HLA in healthy donors. PCR used 60 Vbeta primers and 13 Jbeta primers. Profiled with immunoSEQ multiplex PCR; TCRdb holds only in-frame clones, not every one. The sample holds 120,000 to 150,000 clones. Specimen: PBMCs. The receptors originated from a woman in her late teens or twenties in good health and CMV-seronegative.

The gene calls are TRBV19 and TRBJ2-5; D call uncertain. This CDR3 comprises 12 residues. V was cut by 4 bases and J by 5 bases, with 8 bases left in between. The V gene's germline CDR1 is LNHDA and CDR2 SQIVND (reference sequence). The CDR3 loop reads CASSRSQETQYF. The CDR3 coding sequence is TGTGCCAGTAGTAGGAGTCAGGAGACCCAGTACTTC.

The chain recombines TRBV6-1 with TRBJ2-7; tentative D call: TRBD2 (5 bases). Trimming removed 5 bases from V and 0 bases from J, with 11 bases in between. Germline loops: CDR1 MNHNS, CDR2 SASEGT. This CDR3 has 14 residues. CDR3 region: CASSNSGSSYEQYV. For the CDR3, the DNA is TGTGCCAGCAGTAACAGCGGCAGCTCCTACGAGCAGTACGTC.

The gene calls are TRBV6-1 and TRBJ2-2; weak D call: TRBD2 (7 bases). The germline V gene has CDR1 MNHNS and CDR2 SASEGT. Trimming stripped 7 bases from V and 3 bases from J, with 12 bases between. The CDR3 length is 14 residues. The CDR3 region is CASKRGGDTGELFF. The CDR3 coding sequence is TGTGCCAGCAAAAGGGGGGGCGACACCGGGGAGCTGTTTTTT.

For the CDR3, the DNA is TGCGCCAGCAGCCCCACCCGACAGGGCAATGAGCAGTTCTTC. Amino acid sequence: CASSPTRQGNEQFF. The rearrangement links TRBV5-1 to TRBJ2-1, with TRBD1 identical over 7 bases. Unmatched junction bases numbered 7, after V lost 4 bases and J lost 6 bases. The CDR3 runs 14 residues. CDR1 is SGHRS and CDR2 is YFSETQ in the germline V gene.

The chain employs TRBV5-1 and TRBJ2-2, with D tentatively TRBD1 (6 bases). The V gene's germline CDR1 is SGHRS and CDR2 YFSETQ. With 1 base removed from V and 0 bases from J, the gap between germline ends came to 7 bases. CDR3 length: 15 amino acids. The DNA for the CDR3 is TGCGCCAGCAGCTTGTACAGGGCGAACACCGGGGAGCTGTTTTTT. Encoded protein: CASSLYRANTGELFF.

The chain employs TRBV5-1 and TRBJ2-2; 11 nucleotides line up with TRBD2. The CDR3 extends over 18 amino acids. Germline lookup yields CDR1 SGHRS and CDR2 YFSETQ. J was trimmed by 6 bases and V by 0 bases; bases with no gene match: 10. CDR3 sequence reads: CASSLAVAGGPNAGELFF. As DNA, the CDR3 is TGCGCCAGCAGCTTGGCCGTAGCGGGAGGGCCGAATGCCGGGGAGCTGTTTTTT.

This chain links TRBV18 with TRBJ1-1, with 8 bases fitting TRBD1. CDR1 is KGHSH, CDR2 LQKENI, per germline. V dropped 6 bases and J dropped 1; count of bases not matched to a gene: 1. CDR3 length: 13 amino acids. As DNA, the CDR3 is TGTGCCAGCTCGGACAGGGAGAACACTGAAGCTTTCTTT. The encoded protein is CASSDRENTEAFF.

CDR3 DNA: TGTGCCAGCAGTGGGGGGCTTCAAAAGACCCAGTACTTC. It specifies CASSGGLQKTQYF. The chain joins TRBV2 to TRBJ2-5; D is perhaps TRBD1 (6 bases). The CDR3 runs 13 residues. Germline V CDR1 and CDR2: SNHLY, FYNNEI. V lost 4 bases, J lost 6 bases, and 12 bases lay in between.

V gene TRBV6-1 combines with J gene TRBJ1-4; no firm D call. From germline, CDR1 is MNHNS and CDR2 SASEGT. V lost 2 bases and J 0 bases, leaving 13 bases between the germline ends. This CDR3 is 17 amino acids long. CDR3 bases: TGTGCCAGCAGTGAATACGGGAGACAAACAACTAATGAAAAACTGTTTTTT. The encoded protein is CASSEYGRQTTNEKLFF.

The J gene is TRBJ1-1, the V gene TRBV25-1; D ambiguous. The CDR3 runs to 14 residues. CDR1 is MGHDK, CDR2 SYGVNS, per germline. V was pared by 2 bases and J by 4 bases, with 11 bases between. The CDR3 DNA reads as TGTGCCAGCAGTGAACTTTTCACGGGCACTGAAGCTTTCTTT. Its protein product is CASSELFTGTEAFF.

The chain couples TRBV9 to TRBJ2-2, with 10 bases that match TRBD1. Trimming took 3 bases from V and 9 from J; bases not matched to a gene: 11. CDR3 length equals 16 residues. Germline loops: CDR1 SGDLS, CDR2 YYNGEE. CDR3 bases: TGTGCCAGCAGCGGATCGACAGGGGGCGGTTTCCGGGAGCTGTTTTTT. As protein: CASSGSTGGGFRELFF.

The chain is built from TRBV30 and TRBJ2-1; D gene uncertain. The V gene's germline CDR1 is GTSNPN and CDR2 SVGIG (reference sequence). The CDR3 has 13 residues. V was pared by 0 bases and J by 3 bases, with 6 bases between. In DNA, the CDR3 is TGTGCCTGGAGTGTGTCGGGCTACAATGAGCAGTTCTTC. As protein: CAWSVSGYNEQFF. Variable domain in full (rest from reference TRBV30 and TRBJ2-1): SQTIHQWPATLVQPVGSPLSLECTVEGTSNPNLYWYRQAAGRGLQLLFYSVGIGQISSEVPQNLSASRPQDRQFILSSKKLLLSDSGFYLCAWSVSGYNEQFFGPGTRLTVL.

In DNA, the CDR3 is TGTGCCAGCAGCCCGGACGGGGCAACTAATGAAAAACTGTTTTTT. Its translation: CASSPDGATNEKLFF. The rearrangement uses TRBV5-4 and TRBJ1-4; D is undetermined. CDR3 length: 15 amino acids. Germline loops: CDR1 SGHNT, CDR2 YYREEE (reference sequence). V gave up 4 bases and J gave up 0 bases, with 10 bases separating them.

The chain couples TRBV6-1 to TRBJ1-3, with D unresolved. CDR3 size: 15 residues. The germline gives CDR1 MNHNS, CDR2 SASEGT. V lost 1 base, J lost 1 base, and 8 bases lay in between. The CDR3 nucleotides are TGTGCCAGCAGTGAAGATCAGACATCTGGAAACACCATATATTTT. Protein product: CASSEDQTSGNTIYF.

The J gene is TRBJ1-5, the V gene TRBV2, with D unresolved. Deletions cut 3 bases from V and 6 bases from J, with 6 bases between. This CDR3 has 12 amino acids. Germline V gene data show CDR1 as SNHLY and CDR2 as FYNNEI. The CDR3 region has the DNA TGTGCCAGCAGTGATGCGGGTCAGCCCCAGCATTTT. It translates to CASSDAGQPQHF.

Concerning this clone itself: Within the sample, other DNA sequences also encode this same CDR3. The V gene is TRBV11-2, the J gene TRBJ1-1; 7 nucleotides match TRBD1. The V and J ends lost 4 bases and 6 bases, in that order; junction bases with no gene match: 2. This CDR3 contains 12 residues. Germline CDR1 is SGHAT and CDR2 is FQNNGV. The CDR3, as DNA: TGTGCCAGCAGCTCACAGGGGCCTGAAGCTTTCTTT. This sequence encodes CASSSQGPEAFF.

The chain joins TRBV20-1 to TRBJ1-5; D gene ambiguous. Looked up from germline, CDR1 is DFQATT and CDR2 is SNEGSKA (reference sequence). V was shortened by 5 bases and J by 11 bases, with 10 bases between the two germline ends. This CDR3 comprises 10 residues. This CDR3 is CSALEGTQHF. The CDR3 bases are TGCAGTGCTCTTGAGGGAACCCAGCATTTT.

Remarks on this clone: One junction end does not reproduce the germline sequence, and a read error may be involved. The chain combines TRBV6-1 with TRBJ1-1; TRBD1 might be the D (5 bases). The germline CDR1 and CDR2 sequences are MNHNS and SASEGT. This CDR3 contains 17 residues. DNA for the CDR3: TGTGCCAGCAGTGAAAGTTTATTGGGGCAGGGCAACAGTGAAGCTTTCTTT. It specifies CASSESLLGQGNSEAFF.

This chain connects TRBV2 to TRBJ1-1; weak D call: TRBD1 (5 bases). The CDR3 loop spans 13 amino acids. From germline, CDR1 is SNHLY and CDR2 FYNNEI. Trimming took 7 bases from V and 2 from J, leaving 11 bases between them. CDR3 sequence (DNA): TGTGCCAGCAATGGTCAGGGCAACACTGAAGCTTTCTTT. It is translated as CASNGQGNTEAFF. Looking up the rest from reference TRBV2 and TRBJ1-1 gives the full variable domain: EPEVTQTPSHQVTQMGQEVILRCVPISNHLYFYWYRQILGQKVEFLVSFYNNEISEKSEIFDDQFSVERPDGSNFTLKIRSTKLEDSAMYFCASNGQGNTEAFFGQGTRLTVV.

The J gene is TRBJ2-5, the V gene TRBV4-2, with 15 bases fitting TRBD2. The J call may be wrong; the DNA end is better matched by TRBJ2-7. The CDR3 has 18 residues. Germline assignment: CDR1 LGHNA and CDR2 YNFKEQ. Here the CDR3 reads CASSQEGLAGGSNYEQYF. The DNA for the CDR3 is TGTGCCAGCAGCCAAGAGGGACTAGCGGGAGGTTCGAACTACGAGCAGTACTTC.

V usage is TRBV5-1 and J usage is TRBJ2-5, with D perhaps TRBD2 (6 bases). The germline V gene encodes CDR1 SGHRS and CDR2 YFSETQ. The length of the CDR3 is 14 residues. V lost 3 bases, J lost 3 bases, and 12 bases lay in between. Here the CDR3 reads CASSWGGVKETQYF. CDR3 DNA: TGCGCCAGCAGCTGGGGAGGCGTTAAAGAGACCCAGTACTTC.

This rearrangement joins TRBV5-1 to TRBJ2-7; 15 nucleotides align to TRBD2. J lost 4 bases, V lost 3 bases, and 2 bases had no gene match. CDR1 is SGHRS, CDR2 YFSETQ, per germline. The CDR3 is 15 residues long. Here the CDR3 reads CASSSGTSGGYEQYF. As DNA, the CDR3 is TGCGCCAGCAGCTCCGGGACTAGCGGGGGGTACGAGCAGTACTTC.

The chain uses TRBV6-6 and TRBJ2-2; 11 bases line up with TRBD2. This CDR3 is 14 amino acids long. Germline V gives CDR1 MNHNY, CDR2 SVGAGI (reference sequence). J gave up 4 bases and V 8 bases, and 3 bases lay outside the gene matches. The CDR3 protein is CASGTSGSTGELFF. The CDR3 DNA is TGTGCCAGCGGTACTAGCGGGAGCACCGGGGAGCTGTTTTTT.

The CDR3 DNA sequence: TGTGCCAGCAGCTCCTGGGACAAGAAATACGAGCAGTACTTC. Amino acid sequence: CASSSWDKKYEQYF. The chain has TRBV5-4 and TRBJ2-7, with D perhaps TRBD1 (6 bases). The CDR3 loop spans 14 amino acids. Trimming left V 3 bases short and J 4 bases short, with 14 bases between. Per the germline V gene, CDR1 is SGHNT and CDR2 is YYREEE (reference sequence).

The gene calls are TRBV5-6 and TRBJ1-5; 7 bases line up with TRBD1. CDR3 size: 17 residues. J gave up 3 bases and V 6 bases, and 15 bases lay outside the gene matches. CDR1 is SGHDT, CDR2 YYEEEE, per germline. Here the CDR3 DNA reads TGTGCCAGCACTATCGGACCTGCCAGGGGGACCAATCAGCCCCAGCATTTT. It is translated as CASTIGPARGTNQPQHF.

This chain connects TRBV7-3 to TRBJ2-2; 7 positions match TRBD2. Germline V gene data show CDR1 as SGHTA and CDR2 as FQGTGA. The junction had 6 bases not matched to a gene; V was cut back by 1 base and J by 4 bases. This CDR3 region has 16 residues. The CDR3 is CASSLIGGSSTGELFF. CDR3 sequence (DNA): TGTGCCAGCAGCTTAATCGGCGGGAGTAGCACCGGGGAGCTGTTTTTT.

The chain links TRBV2 to TRBJ2-3; 8 bases align to TRBD2. Unmatched junction bases numbered 6, after V lost 8 bases and J lost 8 bases. This CDR3 spans 12 amino acids. From germline, CDR1 is SNHLY and CDR2 FYNNEI. CDR3 nucleotides: TGTGCCAGCCAGACTAGCGCAACTACGCAGTATTTT. Translated, it gives CASQTSATTQYF.